Listed here are 21 T cell receptor beta chains from one sample, sequenced in a study of T cells in localized non-small cell lung cancer. Sequencing used immunoSEQ multiplex PCR; TCRdb keeps in-frame clones, though not all of them. Among over 45,000 clones listed, around nine tenths were seen once. The material sequenced was PBMCs, taken before any cancer treatment. These receptor sequences come from a female donor with stage II lung adenocarcinoma.

The chain employs TRBV11-2 and TRBJ1-1, with 11 nucleotides matching TRBD1. V shed 4 bases and J 2 bases; nucleotides not matched to a gene: 3. The CDR3 is 15 residues long. Germline-derived CDR1 and CDR2 are SGHAT and FQNNGV. The CDR3 DNA reads as TGTGCCAGCAGCTCCCGGACAGGGGGCAACACTGAAGCTTTCTTT. Its translation: CASSSRTGGNTEAFF.

J is TRBJ1-5 and V is TRBV5-1; D call uncertain. The V and J ends lost 5 bases and 1 base respectively, with 13 bases between them. This CDR3 has 15 amino acids. From germline, CDR1 is SGHRS and CDR2 YFSETQ. CDR3 sequence: CASSPTDGSNQPQHF. In DNA, the CDR3 is TGCGCCAGCAGTCCCACTGACGGGAGCAATCAGCCCCAGCATTTT.

This clone was recorded only once. The chain is built from TRBV28 and TRBJ1-5; D ambiguous. Looked up from germline, CDR1 is MDHEN and CDR2 is SYDVKM. Trimming pared 7 bases from V and 8 bases from J, leaving 12 bases between. This CDR3 spans 12 amino acids. In DNA form, the CDR3 reads TGTGCCAGCATCCGTGGGGAGAAGCCCCAGCATTTT. Residues: CASIRGEKPQHF.

The chain is built from TRBV19 and TRBJ1-1; 9 bases are shared with TRBD1. CDR3 size: 14 residues. The junction had 7 bases not matched to a gene; V was cut back by 4 bases and J by 7 bases. Germline CDR1 LNHDA, CDR2 SQIVND (reference sequence). CDR3 loop: CASSTRDRVGEAFF. CDR3 nucleotides: TGTGCCAGTAGTACCCGGGACAGGGTCGGTGAAGCTTTCTTT.

The genes are TRBV6-4 and TRBJ1-2; the D is unclear. Germline V gene sequence: CDR1 MRHNA, CDR2 SNTAGT. Trimming removed 7 bases at V and 3 bases at J, with 9 bases between. The CDR3 spans 12 residues. The CDR3 DNA reads as TGTGCCAGCATCTGGCTTGACTATGGCTACACCTTC. This translates into CASIWLDYGYTF.

J is TRBJ1-4 and V is TRBV5-4, with 8 positions matching TRBD1. CDR1 is SGHNT and CDR2 is YYREEE in the germline V gene (reference sequence). CDR3 length: 19 amino acids. V was clipped by 4 bases and J by 8 bases; unmatched bases: 22. The DNA of the CDR3 is TGTGCCAGCAGCGAAAAATACCCCGGGACAGGCGGTGAAAAGGAAAAACTGTTTTTT. Residues: CASSEKYPGTGGEKEKLFF.

The chain recombines TRBV7-8 with TRBJ1-6, with TRBD1 as a possible D gene (5 bases). The CDR3 has 15 residues. V lost 5 bases and J lost 2, with 10 bases in between. The V gene's germline CDR1 is SGHVS and CDR2 FQNEAQ. The CDR3 region is CASSQQTAYNSPLHF. In nucleotides, the CDR3 is TGTGCCAGCAGCCAACAGACAGCCTATAATTCACCCCTCCACTTT. Complete variable domain (other parts from reference TRBV7-8 and TRBJ1-6): GAGVSQSPRYKVAKRGQDVALRCDPISGHVSLFWYQQALGQGPEFLTYFQNEAQLDKSGLPSDRFFAERPEGSVSTLKIQRTQQEDSAVYLCASSQQTAYNSPLHFGNGTRLTVT.

The CDR3 nucleotides are TGTGCCAGCAGCCTCGGGCCCTCGGGGGGAAACACCATATATTTT. Its translation: CASSLGPSGGNTIYF. The chain combines TRBV2 with TRBJ1-3; D remains ambiguous. This CDR3 comprises 15 residues. The V end was cut by 6 bases, the J end by 4 bases, with 16 bases between. Germline-derived CDR1 and CDR2 are SNHLY and FYNNEI. Complete variable domain (other parts from reference TRBV2 and TRBJ1-3): EPEVTQTPSHQVTQMGQEVILRCVPISNHLYFYWYRQILGQKVEFLVSFYNNEISEKSEIFDDQFSVERPDGSNFTLKIRSTKLEDSAMYFCASSLGPSGGNTIYFGEGSWLTVV.

This chain links TRBV21-1 with TRBJ2-1; TRBD1 is the table's D call and was not checked against the DNA. TRBV21-1 is a documented pseudogene. The CDR3 runs to 18 residues. The CDR3 reads CASSNPTGDRGQSNEQFF. CDR3 bases: TGTGCCAGCAGCAACCCAACGGGAGACAGGGGACAATCCAATGAGCAGTTCTTC.

This clone was found once. This sequence joins TRBV7-9 and TRBJ1-1; D uncertain. CDR3 size: 15 residues. The V gene's germline CDR1 is SEHNR and CDR2 FQNEAQ (reference sequence). The ends were cut back, 0 bases at V and 1 base at J, with 9 bases in the middle. Written as DNA, the CDR3 is TGTGCCAGCAGCTTAGCCCGCCTCGGGAACACTGAAGCTTTCTTT. This translates into CASSLARLGNTEAFF.

The CDR3 nucleotides are TGTGCCTGGAGTCCTCTCGACAGGGGCGAAGAGACCCAGTACTTC. Translated: CAWSPLDRGEETQYF. The chain uses TRBV30 and TRBJ2-5, with 8 bases matching TRBD1. J lost 3 bases, V lost 2 bases, and 8 bases had no gene match. This CDR3 is built from 15 residues. The germline gives CDR1 GTSNPN, CDR2 SVGIG (reference sequence).

This chain uses TRBV29-1 with TRBJ1-2; 8 bases line up with TRBD1. CDR1 is SQVTM and CDR2 is ANQGSEA in the germline V gene. The junction had 3 bases not matched to a gene; V was cut back by 4 bases and J by 8 bases. This CDR3 spans 11 amino acids. CDR3 residues: CSVAGGGGYTF. As DNA, the CDR3 is TGCAGCGTTGCAGGGGGCGGGGGCTACACCTTC.

The chain has TRBV5-1 and TRBJ2-1; TRBD1 or TRBD2 may be the D gene (6 bases each). The CDR3 loop spans 16 amino acids. Trimming removed 1 base from V and 7 bases from J, with 18 bases in between. From germline, CDR1 is SGHRS and CDR2 YFSETQ. CDR3 DNA sequence: TGCGCCAGCAGCTTGATCGGGGGCTTCGTCGGGAATGAGCAGTTCTTC. This gives the protein CASSLIGGFVGNEQFF.

V usage is TRBV5-1 and J usage is TRBJ2-6; 10 positions agree with TRBD1. J was trimmed by 0 bases and V by 5 bases; bases with no gene match: 5. The germline CDR1 and CDR2 sequences are SGHRS and YFSETQ. The CDR3 consists of 17 residues. CDR3 sequence reads: CASSSGTGASGANVLTF. The CDR3 DNA follows: TGCGCCAGCAGTTCCGGGACAGGGGCCTCTGGGGCCAACGTCCTGACTTTC.

The chain links TRBV10-3 to TRBJ2-5; 10 nucleotides align to TRBD1. Losses at the gene ends were 4 bases for V and 4 bases for J; bases not matched to a gene: 0. The germline V gene encodes CDR1 ENHRY and CDR2 SYGVKD. This CDR3 spans 13 amino acids. The CDR3 region has the DNA TGTGCCATCAGTGGGACAGGGGGAGAGACCCAGTACTTC. Encoded protein: CAISGTGGETQYF.

The rearrangement uses TRBV5-1 and TRBJ1-2; tentative D call: TRBD1 (6 bases). CDR3 length equals 15 residues. Germline V gene sequence: CDR1 SGHRS, CDR2 YFSETQ. Between the trimmed V and J ends, which lost 9 bases and 3 bases, there was a span of 21 bases. The CDR3 reads CATEPQLRGDYGYTF. DNA for the CDR3: TGCGCCACCGAACCTCAATTGAGGGGGGACTATGGCTACACCTTC.

This clone was seen only once. V and J are TRBV7-2 and TRBJ2-5, with TRBD2 matching 8 bases. Unmatched junction bases numbered 13, after V lost 6 bases and J lost 4 bases. The CDR3 runs 16 residues. Germline V lookup: CDR1 SGHTA, CDR2 FQGNSA. CDR3 nucleotides: TGTGCCAGCAGGCAGGGCTCGGGGGGGGCTGGAGAGACCCAGTACTTC. Protein sequence: CASRQGSGGAGETQYF.

The gene calls are TRBV10-2 and TRBJ2-2, with a tentative D call TRBD2 (6 bases). CDR1 and CDR2 (germline): WSHSY, SAAADI. The CDR3 is made up of 15 amino acids. V was shortened by 0 bases and J by 4 bases, with 9 bases between the two germline ends. Written as DNA, the CDR3 is TGCGCCAGCAGTGAGTCGGGGACTTTCACCGGGGAGCTGTTTTTT. Its translation: CASSESGTFTGELFF.

The V call is TRBV7-2, the J call TRBJ1-3; 7 positions agree with TRBD1. The V and J ends lost 1 base and 2 bases, in that order; junction bases with no gene match: 2. The CDR3 length is 15 residues. CDR1 is SGHTA, CDR2 FQGNSA, per germline. Here the CDR3 DNA reads TGTGCCAGCAGCTTAGTTCAGGGGGCTGGAAACACCATATATTTT. Translated, it gives CASSLVQGAGNTIYF. Combining the CDR3 with reference TRBV7-2 and TRBJ1-3 gives the whole variable domain GAGVSQSPSNKVTEKGKDVELRCDPISGHTALYWYRQSLGQGLEFLIYFQGNSAPDKSGLPSDRFSAERTGGSVSTLTIQRTQQEDSAVYLCASSLVQGAGNTIYFGEGSWLTVV.

The chain has TRBV6-1 and TRBJ2-2; TRBD1 is a possible D gene (5 bases). Germline assignment: CDR1 MNHNS and CDR2 SASEGT. The CDR3 loop spans 15 amino acids. Trimming shortened V by 7 bases and J by 0 bases, and 12 bases separated the two germline ends. In DNA, the CDR3 is TGTGCCAGCAAGGGTAGACAGACGAACACCGGGGAGCTGTTTTTT. Protein sequence: CASKGRQTNTGELFF.

The chain combines TRBV5-1 with TRBJ2-7; TRBD1 is a possible D gene (6 bases). CDR3 length: 15 amino acids. Germline assignment: CDR1 SGHRS and CDR2 YFSETQ. Trimming removed 0 bases at V and 2 bases at J, with 12 bases between. CDR3 nucleotides: TGCGCCAGCAGCTTGGGAAGAACAGGGACCTACGAGCAGTACTTC. Amino acid sequence: CASSLGRTGTYEQYF.